The 28 T cell receptor beta chains below come from one sample, sequenced in a study of blood T cell repertoires in COVID-19 (dated by TCRdb to 2020 to 2021). Preparation of the library involved the immunoSEQ multiplex PCR assay. TCRdb holds this immuneACCESS table with in-frame rearrangements only. Some clones are missing; in checked studies, unresolved V genes explain under half, and the rest has no known cause. For this sample there are roughly 120,000 clones; roughly four fifths appear just once. The ten biggest clones cover more than 15% of the sample. Sequenced: peripheral blood. The source is a woman aged 55 to 70 with acute or convalescent COVID-19.

This clone was detected only a few times. This rearrangement joins TRBV2 to TRBJ1-5; possibly TRBD1 for D (6 bases). V was shortened by 3 bases and J by 5 bases, with 17 bases between the two germline ends. Per germline, CDR1 SNHLY and CDR2 FYNNEI. The CDR3 length is 16 residues. CDR3 amino acids: CASSDSGGHLYQPQHF. The CDR3, as DNA: TGTGCCAGCAGTGATAGTGGGGGACACCTGTATCAGCCCCAGCATTTT.

The chain combines TRBV24-1 with TRBJ2-3, with D unclear. Germline lookup yields CDR1 KGHDR and CDR2 SFDVKD. The CDR3 has 11 residues. V was pared by 2 bases and J by 9 bases, with 5 bases between. The CDR3 reads CATSDYSTQYF. The CDR3 coding sequence is TGTGCCACCAGTGATTACTCCACGCAGTATTTT.

In this sample, this clone turned up once. This chain uses TRBV5-1 with TRBJ2-1; TRBD2 agrees at 10 bases. The length of the CDR3 is 15 residues. Germline CDR1 is SGHRS and CDR2 is YFSETQ. Trimming cost V 0 bases and J 3 bases; bases outside gene matches: 0. The CDR3 DNA follows: TGCGCCAGCAGCTTGGCTAGCGGGGGCTACAATGAGCAGTTCTTC. The encoded protein is CASSLASGGYNEQFF.

The chain combines TRBV10-3 with TRBJ1-2; D is ambiguous. The germline V gene encodes CDR1 ENHRY and CDR2 SYGVKD. The CDR3 runs 15 residues. Trimming removed 4 bases at V and 4 bases at J, with 16 bases between. The CDR3 protein is CAISAETKDAYGYTF. The CDR3 DNA sequence: TGTGCCATCAGTGCCGAGACTAAGGATGCCTATGGCTACACCTTC.

The chain employs TRBV5-1 and TRBJ1-5, with 9 bases that match TRBD1. CDR1 is SGHRS, CDR2 YFSETQ, per germline. This CDR3 has 15 amino acids. The V gene end was trimmed by 3 bases and the J gene end by 5 bases; junction bases not matched to a gene: 6. The CDR3 reads CASSYTGTGYQPQHF. CDR3 DNA: TGCGCCAGCAGCTATACCGGGACAGGGTATCAGCCCCAGCATTTT.

The chain employs TRBV12-3 or TRBV12-4 and TRBJ2-2, with D unresolved. The ends were cut back, 2 bases at V and 6 bases at J, with 7 bases in the middle. The CDR3 contains 13 residues. The CDR3 protein is CASSLQNAGELFF. CDR3 bases: TGTGCCAGCAGTTTACAGAATGCCGGGGAGCTGTTTTTT.

The CDR3 region has the DNA TGTGCCAGCAGCTTAGATACGGGTTCCTACGAGCAGTACTTC. It translates to CASSLDTGSYEQYF. This sequence joins TRBV7-9 and TRBJ2-7; D uncertain. The CDR3 is 14 amino acids. Germline V gene sequence: CDR1 SEHNR, CDR2 FQNEAQ (reference sequence). V shed 1 base and J shed 1 base, with 8 bases lying between them.

The chain recombines TRBV11-3 with TRBJ1-3, with D unresolved. This CDR3 is built from 13 residues. Germline V gives CDR1 SGHNT, CDR2 YENEEA. V dropped 3 bases and J dropped 4 bases, with 7 bases sitting between them. CDR3 residues: CASSFGAGNTIYF. For the CDR3, the DNA is TGTGCCAGCAGCTTCGGAGCCGGAAACACCATATATTTT.

This chain links TRBV11-2 with TRBJ2-3; 7 positions agree with TRBD2. Trimming at V came to 1 base and at J to 4 bases, leaving 14 bases not matched to a gene. CDR3 length: 18 residues. Germline V gives CDR1 SGHAT, CDR2 FQNNGV. CDR3 protein: CASSLVIRSGAFPDTQYF. The DNA of the CDR3 is TGTGCCAGCAGCTTAGTAATAAGAAGCGGGGCTTTCCCAGATACGCAGTATTTT.

The chain carries TRBV7-2 and TRBJ1-6, with 10 bases fitting TRBD1. This CDR3 region has 16 residues. J was trimmed by 11 bases and V by 1 base; bases with no gene match: 8. Per the germline V gene, CDR1 is SGHTA and CDR2 is FQGNSA. The CDR3 spells CASSLDPGQGFTPLHF. In DNA form, the CDR3 reads TGTGCCAGCAGCTTAGACCCGGGACAGGGGTTCACACCCCTCCACTTT.

This chain connects TRBV24-1 to TRBJ1-1; TRBD1 might be the D (5 bases). Trimming stripped 9 bases from V and 1 base from J, with 14 bases between. The CDR3 covers 14 residues. Germline V gives CDR1 KGHDR, CDR2 SFDVKD. The CDR3 spells CATSAAGRNTEAFF. In DNA form, the CDR3 reads TGTGCCACCTCCGCCGCGGGACGGAACACTGAAGCTTTCTTT.

The chain has TRBV4-3 and TRBJ1-6, with D perhaps matching TRBD1 (6 bases). The V gene lost 1 base and the J gene lost 7 bases, with 11 bases spanning the gap. The CDR3 spans 15 residues. The V gene's germline CDR1 is LGHNA and CDR2 YSLEER. DNA of the CDR3: TGCGCCAGCAGCCAAGCTACAGGGCTAAATTCACCCCTCCACTTT. This gives the protein CASSQATGLNSPLHF.

This rearrangement joins TRBV4-3 to TRBJ2-7, with no clear D. V was shortened by 1 base and J by 4 bases, with 14 bases between the two germline ends. The CDR3 totals 15 residues. CDR1 and CDR2 from the germline V gene are LGHNA and YSLEER. The chain's CDR3 is CASSQVAGTVYEQYF. CDR3 in DNA: TGCGCCAGCAGCCAAGTGGCAGGTACGGTTTACGAGCAGTACTTC.

CDR3 region: CASSQVWTGGNYGYTF. CDR3 coding DNA: TGTGCCAGCAGCCAAGTATGGACAGGGGGAAACTATGGCTACACCTTC. The chain couples TRBV4-2 to TRBJ1-2, with 10 bases fitting TRBD1. The CDR3 is 16 amino acids. J was trimmed by 2 bases and V by 1 base; bases with no gene match: 4. Germline V gives CDR1 LGHNA, CDR2 YNFKEQ.

The J gene is TRBJ2-5, the V gene TRBV29-1; TRBD2 agrees at 7 bases. V trimming: 7 bases; J trimming: 5 bases; junction bases outside the gene matches: 16. The CDR3 sequence is 15 residues long. The germline gives CDR1 SQVTM, CDR2 ANQGSEA. For the CDR3, the DNA is TGCAGCGCTGGGGGGGAGCCCAGAAAGGGGGAGACCCAGTACTTC. Its protein is CSAGGEPRKGETQYF.

The chain has TRBV7-3 and TRBJ1-2, with D tentatively TRBD1 (6 bases). The CDR3 contains 16 residues. Trimming took off 2 bases at V and 4 bases at J, with 17 bases between the two ends. Germline CDR1 is SGHTA and CDR2 is FQGTGA. The CDR3 sequence is CASSLGPGTSGYGYTF. The CDR3 nucleotides are TGTGCCAGCAGCTTAGGTCCCGGGACAAGCGGCTATGGCTACACCTTC.

V is TRBV7-9 and J is TRBJ1-4; no clear D. Between the trimmed V and J ends, which lost 2 bases and 8 bases, there was a span of 6 bases. This CDR3 has 12 residues. The germline V gene encodes CDR1 SEHNR and CDR2 FQNEAQ (reference sequence). The CDR3 loop reads CASSLMREKLFF. CDR3 sequence (DNA): TGTGCCAGCAGCTTAATGCGGGAAAAACTGTTTTTT.

This chain joins TRBV6-2 or TRBV6-3 and TRBJ2-7; TRBD1 matches 8 bases. The CDR3 totals 19 residues. Germline CDR1 is MNHEY and CDR2 is SVGEGT. Germline trimming cut 2 bases from V and 4 bases from J; bases unmatched to any gene: 19. The CDR3 DNA follows: TGTGCCAGCAGTTACCCCATGGACAGGGTCCACCGCCCGAAATACGAGCAGTACTTC. Amino acids: CASSYPMDRVHRPKYEQYF.

The rearrangement joins TRBV6-6 to TRBJ2-7, with D tentatively TRBD1 (6 bases). The CDR3 covers 13 residues. Germline V gives CDR1 MNHNY, CDR2 SVGAGI (reference sequence). V was trimmed by 4 bases and J by 2 bases, leaving 9 bases between them. This chain's CDR3 is CASSSQGTYEQYF. The CDR3 nucleotides are TGTGCCAGCAGTTCACAGGGCACCTACGAGCAGTACTTC.

The chain is built from TRBV7-2 and TRBJ1-5; TRBD1 agrees at 7 bases. This CDR3 is 15 amino acids long. With V trimmed by 6 bases and J by 4 bases, 9 bases remained unmatched. In germline, CDR1 is SGHTA, CDR2 FQGNSA. CDR3 in amino acids: CASSVPGRGNQPQHF. The DNA of the CDR3 is TGTGCCAGCAGTGTCCCGGGCAGGGGGAATCAGCCCCAGCATTTT.

This chain joins TRBV7-9 and TRBJ2-1, with 8 bases identical to TRBD1. The CDR3 runs 16 residues. Per germline, CDR1 SEHNR and CDR2 FQNEAQ (reference sequence). V lost 1 base to trimming and J lost 6 bases; unmatched junction nucleotides: 8. CDR3 in DNA: TGTGCCAGCAGCTTAGAGAGCTGGACAGGGCTCAATGAGCAGTTCTTC. It yields the protein CASSLESWTGLNEQFF. The full variable domain, with the rest looked up from reference TRBV7-9 and TRBJ2-1, is DTGVSQNPRHKITKRGQNVTFRCDPISEHNRLYWYRQTLGQGPEFLTYFQNEAQLEKSRLLSDRFSAERPKGSFSTLEIQRTEQGDSAMYLCASSLESWTGLNEQFFGPGTRLTVL.

The V and J genes are TRBV7-2 and TRBJ2-1; 13 bases agree with TRBD2. The CDR3 extends over 15 amino acids. The germline CDR1 and CDR2 sequences are SGHTA and FQGNSA. The ends lost 5 bases at V and 9 bases at J; junction bases unmatched: 7. CDR3 nucleotide sequence: TGTGCCAGCAGCCTTGGACTAGCGGGGGTGGGTGAGCAGTTCTTC. This encodes CASSLGLAGVGEQFF.

The genes are TRBV7-2 and TRBJ1-5, with D hard to call. The CDR3 has 11 amino acids. From germline, CDR1 is SGHTA and CDR2 FQGNSA. V was clipped by 1 base and J by 10 bases, with 5 bases between them. The CDR3 DNA sequence: TGTGCCAGCAGCTTAGGAGGCCCCCAGCATTTT. Protein sequence: CASSLGGPQHF. The complete variable domain, with remaining parts taken from reference TRBV7-2 and TRBJ1-5, reads GAGVSQSPSNKVTEKGKDVELRCDPISGHTALYWYRQSLGQGLEFLIYFQGNSAPDKSGLPSDRFSAERTGGSVSTLTIQRTQQEDSAVYLCASSLGGPQHFGDGTRLSIL.

The J gene is TRBJ2-7, the V gene TRBV12-3 or TRBV12-4; TRBD1 agrees at 7 bases. The CDR3 is 13 amino acids. V trimming: 5 bases; J trimming: 0 bases; junction bases outside the gene matches: 1. The CDR3 bases are TGTGCCAGCAGTGGGGACAGCTCCTACGAGCAGTACTTC. Its translation is CASSGDSSYEQYF.

As DNA, the CDR3 is TGCGCCAGCAGCTTGGTTGCGGGACAGGGGGAGTACTACGAGCAGTACTTC. It specifies CASSLVAGQGEYYEQYF. The gene calls are TRBV5-1 and TRBJ2-7; 11 bases match TRBD1. Germline V lookup: CDR1 SGHRS, CDR2 YFSETQ. V trimming: 0 bases; J trimming: 3 bases; junction bases outside the gene matches: 8. The CDR3 has 17 amino acids.

This clone was detected only a few times. The rearrangement joins TRBV9 to TRBJ2-1, with 9 bases aligning to TRBD2. Trimming at V came to 0 bases and at J to 2 bases, leaving 3 bases not matched to a gene. CDR1 is SGDLS and CDR2 is YYNGEE in the germline V gene. The CDR3 is 16 amino acids. The CDR3 region is CASSVGVAGAYNEQFF. CDR3 nucleotide sequence: TGTGCCAGCAGCGTAGGGGTAGCGGGGGCCTACAATGAGCAGTTCTTC.

The J gene is TRBJ1-1, the V gene TRBV6-5; tentatively, D is TRBD1 (5 bases). The CDR3 extends over 13 amino acids. Trimming took off 0 bases at V and 10 bases at J, with 12 bases between the two ends. Germline CDR1 is MNHEY and CDR2 is SVGAGI. The CDR3 DNA follows: TGTGCCAGCAGTTACTCGACTGGGCAGGGAGCTTTCTTT. Translating gives CASSYSTGQGAFF.

The chain uses TRBV7-6 and TRBJ1-1; 7 nucleotides agree with TRBD1. The CDR3 loop spans 14 amino acids. The germline V gene has CDR1 SGHVS and CDR2 FNYEAQ. Germline trimming cut 4 bases from V and 5 bases from J; bases unmatched to any gene: 7. Here the CDR3 DNA reads TGTGCCAGCAGCTCGCCAGACAGGGTTACTGAAGCTTTCTTT. This translates into CASSSPDRVTEAFF.